This T cell receptor (beta chain) derives from a study of cytomegalovirus exposure and HLA in healthy donors. General study points: Investigators reported 150 to 200 TCR beta chains as tied to cytomegalovirus. Immune exposure information available was restricted to CMV serostatus.

A remark on this clone: Its antigen is unidentified.

PCR amplification relied on 60 Vbeta primers (plus 13 Jbeta primers). Only in-frame clones appear in the TCRdb table, and some are missing; sequencing was by immunoSEQ multiplex PCR. The specimen's table records about 200,000 clones. The clonotype originates from a girl aged 2 to 10 in good health and CMV-seropositive. Sequenced sample: PBMCs.

The CDR3 region is CVRSTYLAGGRTGELFF. The CDR3 nucleotides read TGTGTCAGAAGCACCTACTTAGCGGGAGGTAGGACCGGGGAGCTGTTTTTT. V is TRBV7-5 and J is TRBJ2-2; the tabulated D call, TRBD2, remains unverified against the DNA. TRBV7-5 is recorded as a pseudogene. There are 17 residues in the CDR3.